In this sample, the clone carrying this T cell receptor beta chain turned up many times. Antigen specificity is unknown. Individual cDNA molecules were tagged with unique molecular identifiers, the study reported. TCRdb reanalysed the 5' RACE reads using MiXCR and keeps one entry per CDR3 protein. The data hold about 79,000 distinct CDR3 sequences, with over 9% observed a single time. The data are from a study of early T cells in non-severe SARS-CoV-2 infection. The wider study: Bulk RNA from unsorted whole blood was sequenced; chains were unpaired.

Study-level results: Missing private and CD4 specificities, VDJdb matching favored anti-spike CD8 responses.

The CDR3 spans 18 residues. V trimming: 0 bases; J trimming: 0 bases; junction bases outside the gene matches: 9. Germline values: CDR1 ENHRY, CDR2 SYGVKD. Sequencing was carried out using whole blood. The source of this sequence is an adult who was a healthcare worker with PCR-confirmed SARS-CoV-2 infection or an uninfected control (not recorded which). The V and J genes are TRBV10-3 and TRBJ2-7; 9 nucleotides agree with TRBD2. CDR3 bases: TGTGCCATCAGTGAGTCGACTGGTAGTAGCGGGGGCTCCTACGAGCAGTACTTC. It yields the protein CAISESTGSSGGSYEQYF.